This T cell receptor (beta chain) was captured in a study of shared clonotypes between healthy human individuals. Study overall: Each donor had three CD4 naive, three CD4 memory, two CD8 naive and one CD8 memory plate.

All donors qualified as healthy HIV-negative adults and had experienced no recent acute infections or vaccinations. CDR1 is SGHRS, CDR2 YFSETQ, per germline. V lost 0 bases and J lost 5; bases outside the gene matches: 4. CDR3 size: 16 residues. An even split of each subset's genomic DNA across several immunoSEQ plates was performed. Each PCR replicate from the sorted subsets contained 200 to 250 ng DNA, which is some 31,000 T cell genomes. Generated by immunoSEQ multiplex PCR, the TCRdb table keeps only in-frame clones and is missing some. Here the sample spans a few million clones, over 85% being singletons.

The V call is TRBV5-1, the J call TRBJ2-1; 11 positions match TRBD2. Sequencing was done on a sample of naive CD4+ T cells from PBMCs. Stated subset: CD45RA+ positively selected. The clonotype was recovered from a man aged 18 to 30 in good health. Some clones in this sample may be carry-over from other donors' samples. The CDR3 DNA is TGCGCCAGCAGCTTGGTGTTGGGACTAGCGGACAATGAGCAGTTCTTC. Translated, it gives CASSLVLGLADNEQFF.